These 25 T cell receptor beta chains originate from one sample sequenced in a study of cytomegalovirus exposure and HLA in healthy donors. Both 60 Vbeta primers and 13 Jbeta primers went into the PCR. Measured with immunoSEQ multiplex PCR; TCRdb has only the in-frame clones, and not every one. The sample lists 65,000 to 75,000 clones, around 77% occurring once. The sample taken for sequencing was PBMCs. Receptors were obtained from a man in his forties or fifties in good health and CMV-seronegative.

The chain carries TRBV4-1 and TRBJ1-5, with D possibly being TRBD1 (5 bases). With 4 bases removed from V and 3 bases from J, the gap between germline ends came to 13 bases. The CDR3 length is 15 residues. CDR1 MGHRA and CDR2 YSYEKL come from the germline V gene. The CDR3 nucleotides are TGCGCCAGCAGCCGGGGGGTCTCGGACAATCAGCCCCAGCATTTT. Translating it yields CASSRGVSDNQPQHF.

This chain uses TRBV2 with TRBJ2-3; no clear D gene. This CDR3 spans 13 amino acids. V was clipped by 6 bases and J by 2 bases, with 9 bases between them. CDR1 is SNHLY and CDR2 is FYNNEI in the germline V gene. The CDR3 DNA sequence: TGTGCCAGCAGAAAAAGCCCCACAGATACGCAGTATTTT. Translation: CASRKSPTDTQYF.

The gene calls are TRBV5-1 and TRBJ2-3; a possible D gene is TRBD1 (7 bases). Trimming removed 2 bases at V and 4 bases at J, with 8 bases between. The germline V gene has CDR1 SGHRS and CDR2 YFSETQ. The CDR3 totals 13 residues. The CDR3 is CASSFRGADTQYF. Written as DNA, the CDR3 is TGCGCCAGCAGCTTCAGGGGGGCAGATACGCAGTATTTT.

The sample holds a few counts of this clone. V is TRBV6-5 and J is TRBJ1-6, with no clear D. The length of the CDR3 is 15 residues. The germline V gene has CDR1 MNHEY and CDR2 SVGAGI. Trimming stripped 6 bases from V and 2 bases from J, with 11 bases between. The CDR3 loop reads CASSYGLPYNSPLHF. DNA of the CDR3: TGTGCCAGCAGCTATGGTCTACCCTATAATTCACCCCTCCACTTT.

This clone counts as medium-sized. Here the CDR3 reads CATQEGGMNTEAFF. The CDR3 DNA follows: TGTGCCACCCAGGAGGGAGGGATGAACACTGAAGCTTTCTTT. The chain employs TRBV19 and TRBJ1-1, with unresolved D. The CDR3 is made up of 14 amino acids. Trimming removed 10 bases from V and 0 bases from J, with 15 bases in between. The germline gives CDR1 LNHDA, CDR2 SQIVND (reference sequence). The full variable domain, rest sourced from reference TRBV19 and TRBJ1-1, is DGGITQSPKYLFRKEGQNVTLSCEQNLNHDAMYWYRQDPGQGLRLIYYSQIVNDFQKGDIAEGYSVSREKKESFPLTVTSAQKNPTAFYLCATQEGGMNTEAFFGQGTRLTVV.

The rearrangement joins TRBV19 to TRBJ1-5; 7 positions agree with TRBD1. CDR3 length: 13 amino acids. Germline CDR1 reads LNHDA; CDR2 reads SQIVND (reference sequence). After removal of 3 bases from V and 9 bases from J, the junction contained 5 bases not matched to a gene. In DNA form, the CDR3 reads TGTGCCAGTAGTATGACAGGGAACGGGCCCCAGCATTTT. It is translated as CASSMTGNGPQHF.

The rearrangement links TRBV5-1 to TRBJ1-2, with D possibly being TRBD1 (5 bases). This CDR3 is 14 amino acids long. Deletions cut 3 bases from V and 4 bases from J, with 13 bases between. CDR1 is SGHRS, CDR2 YFSETQ, per germline. The CDR3 protein is CASSSGPEGYGYTF. In nucleotides, the CDR3 is TGCGCCAGCAGCTCGGGGCCGGAGGGCTATGGCTACACCTTC.

The V gene is TRBV29-1, the J gene TRBJ2-7, with 8 bases identical to TRBD1. In germline, CDR1 is SQVTM, CDR2 ANQGSEA. The CDR3 contains 13 residues. V lost 7 bases, J lost 5 bases, and 10 bases stayed unmatched. The CDR3 region has the DNA TGCAGCGGGGGAAAGGCAGGGGGCGACGAGCAGTACTTC. The encoded protein is CSGGKAGGDEQYF.

The genes are TRBV27 and TRBJ1-4; D may be TRBD1 (6 bases). This CDR3 is 14 amino acids long. Germline V gene data show CDR1 as MNHEY and CDR2 as SMNVEV (reference sequence). Trimming shortened V by 5 bases and J by 8 bases, and 15 bases separated the two germline ends. Here the CDR3 reads CASSPQGTPEKLFF. The CDR3 nucleotides read TGTGCCAGCAGTCCTCAGGGGACACCCGAAAAACTGTTTTTT. Complete variable domain (other parts from reference TRBV27 and TRBJ1-4): EAQVTQNPRYLITVTGKKLTVTCSQNMNHEYMSWYRQDPGLGLRQIYYSMNVEVTDKGDVPEGYKVSRKEKRNFPLILESPSPNQTSLYFCASSPQGTPEKLFFGSGTQLSVL.

A note on this clone: Other nucleotide sequences from this sample produce the same CDR3. The genes are TRBV10-3 and TRBJ2-1, with 8 bases that match TRBD2. Trimming removed 5 bases from V and 4 bases from J; junction bases left unmatched: 4. The CDR3 totals 14 residues. Germline V gene data show CDR1 as ENHRY and CDR2 as SYGVKD. The CDR3 reads CAISLGTSYNEQFF. The DNA of the CDR3 is TGTGCCATCAGTCTCGGGACTAGTTACAATGAGCAGTTCTTC.

CDR3 region: CASSEEGRQGKKAKNIQYF. CDR3 bases: TGTGCCAGCAGTGAAGAAGGGCGACAGGGGAAGAAGGCCAAAAACATTCAGTACTTC. The chain uses TRBV6-1 and TRBJ2-4; 8 positions agree with TRBD1. This CDR3 is built from 19 residues. The V gene's germline CDR1 is MNHNS and CDR2 SASEGT. The J segment lost 1 base and the V segment lost 1 base, leaving 12 bases of the junction unmatched.

The chain links TRBV30 to TRBJ1-6; no clear D gene. Trimming pared 3 bases from V and 8 bases from J, leaving 11 bases between. The CDR3 covers 13 residues. CDR1 is GTSNPN, CDR2 SVGIG, per germline (reference sequence). The CDR3 loop reads CAWSEGRDSPLHF. The CDR3 DNA reads TGTGCCTGGAGCGAGGGTCGCGATTCACCCCTCCACTTT.

The chain links TRBV9 to TRBJ2-7; 10 nucleotides align to TRBD1. The V gene's germline CDR1 is SGDLS and CDR2 YYNGEE. V lost 2 bases, J lost 5 bases, and 4 bases stayed unmatched. The CDR3 covers 14 residues. The CDR3 DNA reads TGTGCCAGCAGCGTTAGGACAGGGGGTGACGAGCAGTACTTC. Its translation: CASSVRTGGDEQYF.

V and J are TRBV19 and TRBJ1-5; perhaps TRBD1 as D (5 bases). Trimming removed 3 bases at V and 4 bases at J, with 10 bases between. This CDR3 has 14 amino acids. Germline V gene lookup returns CDR1 LNHDA and CDR2 SQIVND (reference sequence). CDR3 residues: CASSMEAGNQPQHF. CDR3 nucleotides: TGTGCCAGTAGTATGGAAGCAGGGAATCAGCCCCAGCATTTT.

This clone was seen just once. The CDR3 spells CASSRAPDTQYF. In DNA, the CDR3 is TGTGCCAGCTCACGGGCCCCGGATACGCAGTATTTT. J is TRBJ2-3 and V is TRBV18; D gene unclear. The CDR3 runs 12 residues. V was pared by 4 bases and J by 6 bases, with 8 bases between. CDR1 is KGHSH, CDR2 LQKENI, per germline.

This rearrangement joins TRBV18 to TRBJ1-1; D not resolved. Germline loops: CDR1 KGHSH, CDR2 LQKENI. The V end was cut by 2 bases, the J end by 1 base, with 14 bases between. CDR3 length equals 16 residues. The CDR3 nucleotides read TGTGCCAGCTCACCAAATGAGGTTCTGAAGAACACTGAAGCTTTCTTT. It translates to CASSPNEVLKNTEAFF.

V and J are TRBV25-1 and TRBJ1-6, with D possibly TRBD1 on 5 matching bases. This CDR3 has 16 amino acids. From germline, CDR1 is MGHDK and CDR2 SYGVNS. The germline V and J ends were trimmed by 1 base and 7 bases, with 14 bases remaining between them. CDR3 nucleotide sequence: TGTGCCAGCAGTGAATGGATTGCGACAGAAAATTCACCCCTCCACTTT. It specifies CASSEWIATENSPLHF.

This chain uses TRBV19 with TRBJ2-1; 8 positions agree with TRBD2. Germline V lookup: CDR1 LNHDA, CDR2 SQIVND (reference sequence). The CDR3 consists of 14 residues. The V and J ends lost 6 bases and 8 bases, in that order; junction bases with no gene match: 9. The CDR3 DNA is TGTGCCAGTAGAAGAGAGCGGGAGTCCCATGAGCAGTTCTTC. This sequence encodes CASRRERESHEQFF. The variable domain in full, completed from reference TRBV19 and TRBJ2-1, reads DGGITQSPKYLFRKEGQNVTLSCEQNLNHDAMYWYRQDPGQGLRLIYYSQIVNDFQKGDIAEGYSVSREKKESFPLTVTSAQKNPTAFYLCASRRERESHEQFFGPGTRLTVL.

This chain joins TRBV28 and TRBJ2-2, with D maybe TRBD1 (5 bases). The V gene's germline CDR1 is MDHEN and CDR2 SYDVKM. The CDR3 loop spans 14 amino acids. V was clipped by 10 bases and J by 4 bases, with 16 bases between them. CDR3 bases: TGTGCCACCCAACTTGGGGCGATCACCGGGGAGCTGTTTTTT. As protein: CATQLGAITGELFF.

The rearrangement uses TRBV30 and TRBJ1-5; 7 bases map to TRBD1. Germline V gene sequence: CDR1 GTSNPN, CDR2 SVGIG (reference sequence). With V trimmed by 0 bases and J by 11 bases, 10 bases remained unmatched. The CDR3 sequence is 14 residues long. The CDR3 nucleotides are TGTGCCTGGAGTGTACCCGGACAGGCATTAACCCAGCATTTT. Its translation: CAWSVPGQALTQHF. Supplemented by reference TRBV30 and TRBJ1-5, the full variable domain reads SQTIHQWPATLVQPVGSPLSLECTVEGTSNPNLYWYRQAAGRGLQLLFYSVGIGQISSEVPQNLSASRPQDRQFILSSKKLLLSDSGFYLCAWSVPGQALTQHFGDGTRLSIL.

This rearrangement joins TRBV11-2 to TRBJ1-5; unclear D gene. V lost 2 bases and J lost 6, with 5 bases in between. The CDR3 has 12 amino acids. Germline V lookup: CDR1 SGHAT, CDR2 FQNNGV. The chain's CDR3 is CASSLSGQPQHF. The CDR3 nucleotides read TGTGCCAGCAGCTTATCCGGTCAGCCCCAGCATTTT.

This clone appeared a single time. The chain has TRBV5-4 and TRBJ1-2, with D hard to call. The CDR3 length is 11 residues. The germline V gene encodes CDR1 SGHNT and CDR2 YYREEE (reference sequence). V was pared by 5 bases and J by 5 bases, with 7 bases between. The CDR3 loop is CASRNLYGYTF. The CDR3 region has the DNA TGTGCCAGCAGAAATTTATATGGCTACACCTTC. Supplemented by reference TRBV5-4 and TRBJ1-2, the full variable domain reads ETGVTQSPTHLIKTRGQQVTLRCSSQSGHNTVSWYQQALGQGPQFIFQYYREEENGRGNFPPRFSGLQFPNYSSELNVNALELDDSALYLCASRNLYGYTFGSGTRLTVV.

This clone was recorded only once. The chain carries TRBV27 and TRBJ2-2; D unresolved. V was shortened by 2 bases and J by 6 bases, with 4 bases between the two germline ends. The CDR3 consists of 12 residues. Germline V gives CDR1 MNHEY, CDR2 SMNVEV (reference sequence). This CDR3 reads CASSLISGELFF. The CDR3, as DNA: TGTGCCAGCAGTTTAATATCCGGGGAGCTGTTTTTT.

This clone was seen only once. V is TRBV27 and J is TRBJ2-7; TRBD2 matches 7 bases. The CDR3 has 13 amino acids. From germline, CDR1 is MNHEY and CDR2 SMNVEV (reference sequence). V trimming: 4 bases; J trimming: 4 bases; junction bases outside the gene matches: 4. Written as DNA, the CDR3 is TGTGCCAGCAGTTCTGATAGCGGGTACGAGCAGTACTTC. This encodes CASSSDSGYEQYF.

The rearrangement joins TRBV19 to TRBJ1-2; D perhaps matches TRBD1 (6 bases). CDR1 and CDR2 from the germline V gene are LNHDA and SQIVND (reference sequence). This CDR3 region has 17 residues. The V end was cut by 7 bases, the J end by 0 bases, with 21 bases between. CDR3 protein: CASNTFQGTPTNYGYTF. CDR3 sequence (DNA): TGTGCCAGTAATACATTTCAGGGGACACCAACTAACTATGGCTACACCTTC.